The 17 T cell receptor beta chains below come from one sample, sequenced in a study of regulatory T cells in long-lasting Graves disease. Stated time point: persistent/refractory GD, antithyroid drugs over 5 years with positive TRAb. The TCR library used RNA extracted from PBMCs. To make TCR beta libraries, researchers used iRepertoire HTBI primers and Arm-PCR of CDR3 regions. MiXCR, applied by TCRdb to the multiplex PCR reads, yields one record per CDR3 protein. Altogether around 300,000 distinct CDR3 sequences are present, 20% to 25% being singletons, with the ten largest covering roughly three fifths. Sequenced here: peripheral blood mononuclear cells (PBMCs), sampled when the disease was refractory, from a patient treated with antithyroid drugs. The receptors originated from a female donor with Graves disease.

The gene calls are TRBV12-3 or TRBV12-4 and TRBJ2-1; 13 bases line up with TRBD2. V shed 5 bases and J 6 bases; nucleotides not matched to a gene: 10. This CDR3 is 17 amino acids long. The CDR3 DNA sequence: TGTGCCAGCAGTCCGCTTACTAGCGGGAGGGAGACCAATGAGCAGTTCTTC. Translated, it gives CASSPLTSGRETNEQFF.

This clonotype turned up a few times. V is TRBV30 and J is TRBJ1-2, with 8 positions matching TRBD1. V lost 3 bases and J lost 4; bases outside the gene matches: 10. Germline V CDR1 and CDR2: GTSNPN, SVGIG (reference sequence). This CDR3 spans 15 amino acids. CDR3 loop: CAWRADRGGSYGYTF. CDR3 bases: TGTGCCTGGAGGGCCGACAGGGGCGGGAGCTATGGCTACACCTTC. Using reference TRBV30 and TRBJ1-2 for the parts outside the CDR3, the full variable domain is SQTIHQWPATLVQPVGSPLSLECTVEGTSNPNLYWYRQAAGRGLQLLFYSVGIGQISSEVPQNLSASRPQDRQFILSSKKLLLSDSGFYLCAWRADRGGSYGYTFGSGTRLTVV.

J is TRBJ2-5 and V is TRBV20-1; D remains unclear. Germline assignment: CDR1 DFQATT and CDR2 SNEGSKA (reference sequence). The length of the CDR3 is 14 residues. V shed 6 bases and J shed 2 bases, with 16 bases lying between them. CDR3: CSAPRLARQETQYF. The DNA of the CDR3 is TGCAGTGCCCCCCGGTTGGCCAGACAAGAGACCCAGTACTTC.

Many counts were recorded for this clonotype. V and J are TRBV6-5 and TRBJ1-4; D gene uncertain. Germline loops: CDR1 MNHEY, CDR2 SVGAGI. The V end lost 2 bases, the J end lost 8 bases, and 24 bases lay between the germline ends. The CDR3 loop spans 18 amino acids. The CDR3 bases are TGTGCCAGCAGTTACGTCTTCGCGGGGTATCAGAGTCGCGAAAAACTGTTTTTT. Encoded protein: CASSYVFAGYQSREKLFF.

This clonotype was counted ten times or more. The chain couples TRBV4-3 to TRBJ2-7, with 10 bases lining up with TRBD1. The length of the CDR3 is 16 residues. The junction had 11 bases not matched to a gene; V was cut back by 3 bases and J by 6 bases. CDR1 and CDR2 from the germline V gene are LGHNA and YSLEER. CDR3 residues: CASSQARTGTGVEQYF. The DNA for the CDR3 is TGCGCCAGCAGCCAGGCCCGTACCGGGACAGGGGTCGAGCAGTACTTC.

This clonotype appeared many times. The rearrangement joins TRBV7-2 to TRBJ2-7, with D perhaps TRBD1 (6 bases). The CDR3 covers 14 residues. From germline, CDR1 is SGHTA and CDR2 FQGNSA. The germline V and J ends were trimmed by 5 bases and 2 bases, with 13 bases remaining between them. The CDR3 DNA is TGTGCCAGCAGCCAACAGGGTTCCGCCTACGAGCAGTACTTC. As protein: CASSQQGSAYEQYF.

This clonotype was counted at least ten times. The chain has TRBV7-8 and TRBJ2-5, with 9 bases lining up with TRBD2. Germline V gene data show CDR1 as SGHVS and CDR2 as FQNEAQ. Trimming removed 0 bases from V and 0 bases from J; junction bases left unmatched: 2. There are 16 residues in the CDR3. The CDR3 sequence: CASSLASGGYQETQYF. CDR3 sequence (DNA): TGTGCCAGCAGCTTAGCTAGCGGGGGTTACCAAGAGACCCAGTACTTC.

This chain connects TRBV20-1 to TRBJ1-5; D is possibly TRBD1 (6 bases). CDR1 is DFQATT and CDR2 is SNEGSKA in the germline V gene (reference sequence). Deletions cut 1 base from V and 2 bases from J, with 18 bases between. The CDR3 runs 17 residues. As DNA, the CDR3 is TGCAGTGCTAGAGTTACGACACAGGGATTAGGCAATCAGCCCCAGCATTTT. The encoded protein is CSARVTTQGLGNQPQHF.

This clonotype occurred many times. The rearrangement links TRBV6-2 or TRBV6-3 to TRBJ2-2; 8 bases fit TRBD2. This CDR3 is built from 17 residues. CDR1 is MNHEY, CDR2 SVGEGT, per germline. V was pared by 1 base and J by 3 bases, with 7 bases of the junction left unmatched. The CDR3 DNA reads TGTGCCAGCAGTTACTACCACACTAGCGGAGACACCGGGGAGCTGTTTTTT. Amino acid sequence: CASSYYHTSGDTGELFF.

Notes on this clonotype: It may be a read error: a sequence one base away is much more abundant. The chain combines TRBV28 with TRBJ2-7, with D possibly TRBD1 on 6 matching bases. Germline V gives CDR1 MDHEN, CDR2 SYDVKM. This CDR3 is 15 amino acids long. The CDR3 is CACRPTGEPTYEQYF. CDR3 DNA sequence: TGTGCCTGCAGACCGACAGGCGAACCTACCTACGAGCAGTACTTC.

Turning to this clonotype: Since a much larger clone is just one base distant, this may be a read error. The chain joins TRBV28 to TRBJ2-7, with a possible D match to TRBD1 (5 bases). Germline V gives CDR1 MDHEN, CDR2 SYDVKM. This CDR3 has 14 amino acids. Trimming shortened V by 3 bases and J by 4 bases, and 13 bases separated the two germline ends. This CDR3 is CASSFIGDWYEQYF. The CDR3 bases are TGTGCCAGCAGTTTCATAGGGGATTGGTACGAGCAGTACTTC.

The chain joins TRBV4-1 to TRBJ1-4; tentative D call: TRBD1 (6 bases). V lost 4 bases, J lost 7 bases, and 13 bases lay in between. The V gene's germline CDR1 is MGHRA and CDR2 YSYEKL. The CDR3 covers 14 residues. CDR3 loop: CASSRGGGSEKLFF. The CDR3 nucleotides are TGCGCCAGCAGCCGAGGAGGGGGAAGTGAAAAACTGTTTTTT.

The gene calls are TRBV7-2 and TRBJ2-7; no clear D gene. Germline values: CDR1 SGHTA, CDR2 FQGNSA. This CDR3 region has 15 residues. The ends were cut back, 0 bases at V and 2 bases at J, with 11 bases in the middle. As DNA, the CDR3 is TGTGCCAGCAGCTTAGCGGTGACCACCACCTACGAGCAGTACTTC. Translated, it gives CASSLAVTTTYEQYF.

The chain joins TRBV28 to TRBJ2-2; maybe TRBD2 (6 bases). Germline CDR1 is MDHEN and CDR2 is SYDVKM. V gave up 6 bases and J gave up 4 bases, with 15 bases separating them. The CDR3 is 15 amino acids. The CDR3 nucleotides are TGTGCCAGCAGCCAAGGAGGAGCGGGCACCGGGGAGCTGTTTTTT. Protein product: CASSQGGAGTGELFF.

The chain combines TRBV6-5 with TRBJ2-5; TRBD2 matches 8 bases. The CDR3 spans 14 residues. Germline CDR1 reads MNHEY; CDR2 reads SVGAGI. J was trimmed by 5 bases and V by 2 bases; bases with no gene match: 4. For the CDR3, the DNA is TGTGCCAGCAGTTACCCAGCGGGAGCGGAGACCCAGTACTTC. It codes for CASSYPAGAETQYF.

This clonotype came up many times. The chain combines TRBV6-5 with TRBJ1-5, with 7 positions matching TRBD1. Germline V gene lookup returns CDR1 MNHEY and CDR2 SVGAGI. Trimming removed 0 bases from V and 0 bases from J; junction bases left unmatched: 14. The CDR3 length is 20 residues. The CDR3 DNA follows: TGTGCCAGCAGTTACTCCTTAACAGGGGCGCCCTTTCCTAGCAATCAGCCCCAGCATTTT. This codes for CASSYSLTGAPFPSNQPQHF.

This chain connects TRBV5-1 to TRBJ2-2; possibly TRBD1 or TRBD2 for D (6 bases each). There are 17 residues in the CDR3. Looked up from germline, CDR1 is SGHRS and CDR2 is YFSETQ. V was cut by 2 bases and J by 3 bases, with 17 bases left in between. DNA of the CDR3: TGCGCCAGCAGCTTAGGTATAGTTCGGGGGCACACCGGGGAGCTGTTTTTT. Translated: CASSLGIVRGHTGELFF.